This entry is about one T cell receptor (beta chain). What it binds is unknown. This CDR3 comprises 15 residues. Germline-derived CDR1 and CDR2 are LGHDT and YNNKEL (reference sequence). V dropped 3 bases and J dropped 4; count of bases not matched to a gene: 4. Time point here: pre-treatment sample, taken before nivolumab and TIL therapy. Stage 4 NSCLC adults joined between 2017 and January 2020. This was the immunoSEQ v3 assay. TCRdb's table, derived via immunoSEQ multiplex PCR, lists solely in-frame clones and lacks some. Of 50,000 to 65,000 clones in the sample, more than 80% are singletons; the top ten hold 2.9%. The data originate from a study of TIL therapy for anti-PD-1-resistant metastatic lung cancer. On the study more broadly: Progressing patients received lymphodepletion, expanded TIL infusion and IL-2. Most patients had lung adenocarcinoma; a few tumors were EGFR-mutant, two ALK-rearranged; half smoked currently or formerly.

General study results and limits: Infused TIL clonotypes partially replaced the baseline blood repertoire, then decayed over months.

The TCR originated in a person aged 25 to 85 with non-small cell lung cancer. Sample: blood, taken at baseline. V gene TRBV3-1 (or the pseudogene TRBV3-2) combines with J gene TRBJ2-3; 10 bases match TRBD1. DNA of the CDR3: TGTGCCAGCAGCCAGCCGGGACAGGGGTCAGATACGCAGTATTTT. It translates to CASSQPGQGSDTQYF.